This passage covers 21 T cell receptor beta chains from one sample sequenced in a study of CD8 T cells in ankylosing spondylitis. TCRdb recomputed calls from the 5' RACE reads with MiXCR, one row per CDR3 protein. The profile shows 25,000 to 35,000 distinct CDR3 sequences, 14% of them singletons. Sequenced: blood. These receptors all stem from a male donor with ankylosing spondylitis or in good health (not recorded which).

This clonotype was seen a few times. The V gene is TRBV5-1, the J gene TRBJ2-3; D is possibly TRBD2 (6 bases). The CDR3 totals 16 residues. Germline CDR1 reads SGHRS; CDR2 reads YFSETQ. Trimming stripped 0 bases from V and 5 bases from J, with 16 bases between. CDR3 amino acids: CASSLGGAGKQDTQYF. CDR3 sequence (DNA): TGCGCCAGCAGCTTGGGAGGGGCGGGAAAACAAGATACGCAGTATTTT. The full variable domain, with the rest looked up from reference TRBV5-1 and TRBJ2-3, is KAGVTQTPRYLIKTRGQQVTLSCSPISGHRSVSWYQQTPGQGLQFLFEYFSETQRNKGNFPGRFSGRQFSNSRSEMNVSTLELGDSALYLCASSLGGAGKQDTQYFGPGTRLTVL.

The chain employs TRBV2 and TRBJ1-3; D is undetermined. CDR1 and CDR2 (germline): SNHLY, FYNNEI. V was cut by 2 bases and J by 2 bases, with 7 bases left in between. This CDR3 contains 14 residues. CDR3 in amino acids: CASSELTAGNTIYF. The CDR3 bases are TGTGCCAGCAGTGAATTGACGGCTGGAAACACCATATATTTT.

There are a few counts of this clonotype. The J gene is TRBJ1-6, the V gene TRBV5-1; 8 bases are a match to TRBD1. Germline CDR1 and CDR2: SGHRS and YFSETQ. Germline trimming cut 4 bases from V and 8 bases from J; bases unmatched to any gene: 5. This CDR3 is built from 14 residues. This chain's CDR3 is CASSVGQVDSPLHF. The CDR3 region has the DNA TGCGCCAGCAGCGTGGGACAGGTGGATTCACCCCTCCACTTT.

This chain joins TRBV20-1 and TRBJ2-7; 8 bases agree with TRBD2. The CDR3 has 13 amino acids. The trim removed 6 bases at V and 2 bases at J, leaving 6 bases unmatched. Germline-derived CDR1 and CDR2 are DFQATT and SNEGSKA (reference sequence). As DNA, the CDR3 is TGCAGTGCCGAACGGGAGGGTACCTACGAGCAGTACTTC. Translation: CSAEREGTYEQYF.

The chain has TRBV6-1 and TRBJ2-2; D is unclear. With 0 bases removed from V and 9 bases from J, the gap between germline ends came to 8 bases. From germline, CDR1 is MNHNS and CDR2 SASEGT. The CDR3 runs to 13 residues. DNA of the CDR3: TGTGCCAGCAGTGAAGCAGGGTTCCGGGAGCTGTTTTTT. It specifies CASSEAGFRELFF.

The DNA of the CDR3 is TGCGCCAGCAGCCCCGACGAGGGATACGAGCAGTACTTC. Translation gives CASSPDEGYEQYF. The chain has TRBV4-3 and TRBJ2-7; a possible D gene is TRBD2 (5 bases). This CDR3 is built from 13 residues. CDR1 is LGHNA and CDR2 is YSLEER in the germline V gene. V was cut by 4 bases and J by 4 bases, with 11 bases left in between.

This clonotype has a handful of counts. The rearrangement links TRBV20-1 to TRBJ2-2, with a weak D call TRBD1 (6 bases). The V gene's germline CDR1 is DFQATT and CDR2 SNEGSKA (reference sequence). The ends were cut back, 1 base at V and 0 bases at J, with 15 bases in the middle. This CDR3 is 17 amino acids long. As DNA, the CDR3 is TGCAGTGCTAGAGTACCGCACAGGGCAGCGAACACCGGGGAGCTGTTTTTT. Its protein product is CSARVPHRAANTGELFF.

This clonotype appeared a few times. This rearrangement joins TRBV12-3 or TRBV12-4 to TRBJ2-3, with 9 bases lining up with TRBD2. The ends lost 2 bases at V and 3 bases at J; junction bases unmatched: 12. The CDR3 has 18 amino acids. The CDR3 protein is CASSLLAGGPSGTDTQYF. The CDR3 region has the DNA TGTGCCAGCAGTTTATTGGCGGGGGGGCCTTCGGGAACAGATACGCAGTATTTT.

The V gene is TRBV7-3, the J gene TRBJ2-2, with a possible D match to TRBD1 (6 bases). The germline CDR1 and CDR2 sequences are SGHTA and FQGTGA. Trimming took 4 bases from V and 0 from J, leaving 12 bases between them. The CDR3 runs 16 residues. The CDR3 DNA reads TGTGCCAGCAGCTCCTTGACAGGATCGAACACCGGGGAGCTGTTTTTT. It translates to CASSSLTGSNTGELFF.

The V gene is TRBV20-1, the J gene TRBJ2-1; 10 bases align to TRBD2. Unmatched junction bases numbered 16, after V lost 5 bases and J lost 0 bases. The germline CDR1 and CDR2 sequences are DFQATT and SNEGSKA (reference sequence). This CDR3 comprises 19 residues. CDR3 DNA: TGCAGTGCTGTCCTCGGACTAGCGGCCGACTTGCGCTCCTACAATGAGCAGTTCTTC. Translated: CSAVLGLAADLRSYNEQFF.

This clonotype was observed a few times. The chain combines TRBV20-1 with TRBJ2-3; tentatively, D is TRBD2 (6 bases). Germline lookup yields CDR1 DFQATT and CDR2 SNEGSKA (reference sequence). CDR3 length equals 15 residues. V shed 1 base and J shed 1 base, with 12 bases lying between them. The CDR3 DNA sequence: TGCAGTGCTAGAGTGGGGACTCCCGGCACAGATACGCAGTATTTT. Translating it yields CSARVGTPGTDTQYF.

This chain uses TRBV19 with TRBJ2-2; TRBD2 matches 8 bases. The CDR3 covers 14 residues. V dropped 9 bases and J dropped 4; count of bases not matched to a gene: 7. CDR1 is LNHDA, CDR2 SQIVND, per germline (reference sequence). The CDR3 protein is CASWGREATGELFF. The DNA for the CDR3 is TGTGCCAGCTGGGGGCGGGAGGCCACCGGGGAGCTGTTTTTT.

This chain joins TRBV7-2 and TRBJ2-1; 8 positions agree with TRBD2. V lost 5 bases, J lost 4 bases, and 7 bases stayed unmatched. From germline, CDR1 is SGHTA and CDR2 FQGNSA. The CDR3 has 15 residues. CDR3 region: CASSASGGTYNEQFF. CDR3 sequence (DNA): TGTGCCAGCAGCGCCTCGGGGGGGACGTACAATGAGCAGTTCTTC.

This clonotype was seen a handful of times. The J gene is TRBJ2-3, the V gene TRBV27, with unresolved D. The V gene's germline CDR1 is MNHEY and CDR2 SMNVEV (reference sequence). This CDR3 is 14 amino acids long. V lost 6 bases and J lost 2, with 12 bases in between. The CDR3 sequence: CASSPISPTDTQYF. The CDR3 nucleotides read TGTGCCAGCAGCCCTATCTCCCCCACAGATACGCAGTATTTT.

The gene calls are TRBV7-2 and TRBJ2-7, with D maybe TRBD2 (6 bases). In germline, CDR1 is SGHTA, CDR2 FQGNSA. V was cut by 2 bases and J by 3 bases, with 11 bases left in between. The CDR3 length is 14 residues. The CDR3 loop is CASSLFLGGYEQYV. Here the CDR3 DNA reads TGTGCCAGCAGCTTATTTTTGGGGGGCTACGAGCAGTACGTC.

V is TRBV5-1 and J is TRBJ2-2, with 12 bases that match TRBD2. The junction had 4 bases not matched to a gene; V was cut back by 6 bases and J by 7 bases. CDR1 SGHRS and CDR2 YFSETQ come from the germline V gene. CDR3 length equals 14 residues. CDR3: CASMTSGGVGELFF. DNA for the CDR3: TGCGCCAGCATGACTAGCGGGGGTGTCGGGGAGCTGTTTTTT.

This clonotype was seen a few times. The chain uses TRBV5-1 and TRBJ2-5; maybe TRBD1 (6 bases). The V and J ends lost 5 bases and 2 bases respectively, with 19 bases between them. CDR3 length equals 16 residues. Germline assignment: CDR1 SGHRS and CDR2 YFSETQ. CDR3 sequence: CASRERRTGSQETQYF. CDR3 sequence (DNA): TGCGCCAGCAGGGAACGTAGAACAGGGTCGCAAGAGACCCAGTACTTC.

This clonotype has only a few counts. This sequence joins TRBV4-3 and TRBJ1-1; D uncertain. CDR3 length equals 14 residues. V dropped 0 bases and J dropped 0 bases, with 5 bases sitting between them. CDR1 LGHNA and CDR2 YSLEER come from the germline V gene. The CDR3 region has the DNA TGCGCCAGCAGCCAAGATTTGGTGAACACTGAAGCTTTCTTT. Translation gives CASSQDLVNTEAFF.

The chain joins TRBV5-5 to TRBJ2-7, with 10 bases aligning to TRBD2. This CDR3 comprises 15 residues. Germline assignment: CDR1 SGHKS and CDR2 YYEKEE (reference sequence). V lost 4 bases to trimming and J lost 7 bases; unmatched junction nucleotides: 11. Here the CDR3 DNA reads TGTGCCAGCAGCCTCCGGGTAGCGGGAGGTAGTGAGCAGTACTTC. The encoded protein is CASSLRVAGGSEQYF. Full variable domain (remainder filled in from reference TRBV5-5 and TRBJ2-7): DAGVTQSPTHLIKTRGQQVTLRCSPISGHKSVSWYQQVLGQGPQFIFQYYEKEERGRGNFPDRFSARQFPNYSSELNVNALLLGDSALYLCASSLRVAGGSEQYFGPGTRLTVT.

This clonotype was counted between two and nine times. The chain is built from TRBV7-8 and TRBJ2-2, with D hard to call. V gave up 5 bases and J gave up 0 bases, with 10 bases separating them. The germline V gene encodes CDR1 SGHVS and CDR2 FQNEAQ. CDR3 length: 15 amino acids. The CDR3 loop reads CASSKDGPNTGELFF. The DNA for the CDR3 is TGTGCCAGCAGCAAGGACGGTCCGAACACCGGGGAGCTGTTTTTT.

This clonotype occurred a few times. J is TRBJ2-5 and V is TRBV6-2 or TRBV6-3, with D hard to call. The V end was cut by 2 bases, the J end by 5 bases, with 12 bases between. The CDR3 covers 14 residues. Germline V CDR1 and CDR2: MNHEY, SVGEGT. The CDR3 protein is CASSYGVIRETQYF. DNA for the CDR3: TGTGCCAGCAGTTACGGGGTCATTCGGGAGACCCAGTACTTC.